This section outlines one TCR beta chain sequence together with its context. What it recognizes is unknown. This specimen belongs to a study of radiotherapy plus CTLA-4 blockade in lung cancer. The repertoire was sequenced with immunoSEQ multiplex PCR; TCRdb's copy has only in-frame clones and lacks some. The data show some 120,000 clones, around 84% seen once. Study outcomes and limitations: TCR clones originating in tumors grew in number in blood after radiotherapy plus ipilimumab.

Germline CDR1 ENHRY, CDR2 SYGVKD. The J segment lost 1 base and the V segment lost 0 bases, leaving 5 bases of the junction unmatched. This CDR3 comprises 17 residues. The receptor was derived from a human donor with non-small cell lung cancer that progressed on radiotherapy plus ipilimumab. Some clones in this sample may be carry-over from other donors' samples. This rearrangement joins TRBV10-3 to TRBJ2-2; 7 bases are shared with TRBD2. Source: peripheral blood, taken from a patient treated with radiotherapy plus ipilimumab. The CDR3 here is CAISESDSGRNTGELFF. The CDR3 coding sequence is TGTGCCATCAGTGAGTCCGATAGCGGGCGGAACACCGGGGAGCTGTTTTTT.